This T cell receptor beta chain was found in a study of naive and memory T cell subsets (TCRdb year 2017). Notes on the research overall: Sorted naive and memory T cell subsets from peripheral blood were analyzed in the study using a UMI-based, open-source pipeline for TCR alpha and beta sequencing. The functional CMV T cell responses agreed completely with IgG serology results. RNA was DNase-treated and reverse transcribed with TCR constant-region primers, mostly using SuperScript III.

In regard to this clonotype: The antigen it recognizes is unknown. No base-level quality is on record; no much larger clone is a single base apart.

TCR alpha and beta chain libraries were amplified separately from the second PCR step onward. The CMV status of each donor was determined by measuring IFNgamma production from CD4+ T cells after fresh PBMCs had been stimulated overnight with CMV viral lysate. Using Miltenyi beads, CD4 T cells were first positively selected, and CD8 T cells were then positively selected from the CD4-negative fraction. Cells stained for CD3, CD4, CD8, CD45RA, CD27 and a live/dead dye were sorted on a BD Aria II into four subsets by CD45RA and CD27. Blood was obtained from three healthy volunteers, and the blood from each volunteer was fractionated into CD4 and CD8 T cells and subsequently into four differentiation subsets. Around 120 ml of peripheral blood was collected from each donor, and PBMC were isolated from the blood using Ficoll-Paque PLUS density-gradient centrifugation. After sorting, cells were lysed in RLT buffer, RNA was extracted using a Qiagen RNeasy kit, and the extracted RNA was stored at -80 degrees C.

Libraries were built with UMI-ligation and nested PCR. To cover both TRBC1 and TRBC2, the beta constant-region primer consisted of an equimolar mix of two oligonucleotides. T4 RNA ligase 1 ligated a single-stranded oligonucleotide carrying the SP2 primer and a 12-nucleotide UMI to the cDNA 3' end. Four rounds of PCR were used to amplify ligated cDNA, with nested alpha and beta constant-region primers being used together with the SP2 primer. The ligation reaction was incubated at 16°C for roughly 19-24 hours. PCR2 was typically performed as a SYBR Green qPCR and was stopped at a predetermined threshold so that over-amplification was prevented. Every purification after the first one was done using Agencourt AMPure XP magnetic beads. Library amounts were measured by Qubit and library quality was assessed on a TapeStation, where the main peak was expected at around 650 bp. Pooled libraries were sequenced on an Illumina MiSeq using v2 2x251 paired-end kits, and typically roughly 1-2.1 million reads were obtained per sample. Each sample library was pooled at around 4.1 nM, and about 5-7% PhiX was included to improve cluster recognition. The study's own analysis went as follows. Decombinator assigned V and J genes to Demultiplexor-processed FASTQ reads by tag matching, allowing a single base-pair mismatch. By using UMIs, Collapsinator corrected both sequencing errors and the frequency errors caused by PCR heterogeneity. CDR3Translator translated TCRs and extracted CDR3s from the conserved cysteine to the FGXG phenylalanine, flagging non-productive sequences. Gini, Shannon entropy and inverse Simpson indices were calculated on repertoires that had been subsampled to equal numbers of UMI-defined TCRs. Within the linear range, a power law was fitted by maximum likelihood to the distributions of clonotype abundance. For one naive CD8 sample, the pipeline and MIGEC produced similar UMI counts, unique TCR numbers and clonal distributions. One analysis removed from the naive repertoire any naive TCRs that were also found in any memory subset from the same donor. Repertoires were searched for about 7,300 CMV-associated CDR3 sequences compiled from VDJdb and a published dataset. TCRdb applied fastp at Q25 and MiXCR to the public reads, then kept only in-frame beta chains. Entries are consolidated by CDR3 protein sequence, retaining the most common genes and DNA. TCRdb's processing, not the study's, gives the V and J calls here. A total of 130,000 to 150,000 distinct CDR3 sequences appear in this sample, approximately 17% of them only once. The ten largest clones add up to roughly 0.14% of the sample.

The CDR3 has 18 amino acids, counting the end cysteine and phenylalanine. CDR3 DNA only is kept here, 54 bases in frame from base 1. Between the V and J ends, shortened by 5 bases and 1 base respectively, the junction contains 21 bases. The germline V gene supplies CDR1 MDHEN and CDR2 SYDVKM. Study-wide findings and limitations: A few larger clonotypes were present in naive repertoires, particularly the CD8 repertoires, and these clonotypes were possibly memory cells re-expressing CD45RA. In both CD4 and CD8 cells, the Gini index increased while Shannon and inverse Simpson diversity decreased from naive through CM, EM and EMRA. No ground truth was available to validate the repertoire findings for the naive and memory subsets. RNA-based TCR counts may be affected by expression changes linked to T cell activation and differentiation. TCR abundance followed a power law whose exponent differed between naive and memory subsets but was consistent across the three individuals. Once error correction was done, more than 95% of naive TCR sequences showed up just once, which made the naive abundance distributions much steeper than those of the memory subsets. Clonotypes were defined as single alpha or beta chain sequences, not paired alpha/beta receptors.

Specimen: naive CD4+ T cells from blood. The sample's cell subset or site label, decoded: naive T cells, CD45RA high CD27+. The TCR was taken from a human donor in good health. Recombination connected TRBV28 to TRBJ1-5, with no confidently assigned D gene. The nucleotides are TGTGCCAGCAGTACCTCCGGGCCGATGCGAGTGAGCAATCAGCCCCAGCATTTT. Its protein product is CASSTSGPMRVSNQPQHF. The CDR3 plus the reference TRBV28 and TRBJ1-5 genes for the other parts give the full variable domain: DVKVTQSSRYLVKRTGEKVFLECVQDMDHENMFWYRQDPGLGLRLIYFSYDVKMKEKGDIPEGYSVSREKKERFSLILESASTNQTSMYLCASSTSGPMRVSNQPQHFGDGTRLSIL.